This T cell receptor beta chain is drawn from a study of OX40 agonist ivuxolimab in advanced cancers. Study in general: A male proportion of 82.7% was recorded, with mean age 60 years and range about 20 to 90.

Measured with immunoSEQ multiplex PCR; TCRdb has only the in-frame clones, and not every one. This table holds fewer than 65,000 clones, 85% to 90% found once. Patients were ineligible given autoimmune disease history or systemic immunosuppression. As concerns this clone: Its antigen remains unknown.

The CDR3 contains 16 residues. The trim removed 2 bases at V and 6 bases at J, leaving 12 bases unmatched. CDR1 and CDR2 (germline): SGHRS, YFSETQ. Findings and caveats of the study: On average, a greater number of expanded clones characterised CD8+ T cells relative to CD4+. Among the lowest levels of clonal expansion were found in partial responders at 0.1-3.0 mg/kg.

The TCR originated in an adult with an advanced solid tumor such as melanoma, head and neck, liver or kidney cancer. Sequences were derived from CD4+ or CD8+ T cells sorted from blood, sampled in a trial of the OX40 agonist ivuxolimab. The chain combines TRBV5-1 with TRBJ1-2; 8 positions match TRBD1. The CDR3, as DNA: TGCGCCAGCAGCTTATCGGCAGGGGGCGCCTCGGATGGCTACACCTTC. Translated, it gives CASSLSAGGASDGYTF. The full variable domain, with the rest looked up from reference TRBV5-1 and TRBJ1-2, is KAGVTQTPRYLIKTRGQQVTLSCSPISGHRSVSWYQQTPGQGLQFLFEYFSETQRNKGNFPGRFSGRQFSNSRSEMNVSTLELGDSALYLCASSLSAGGASDGYTFGSGTRLTVV.